A selection of T cell receptor beta chains follows, all from one sample in a study of breast tumors, draining lymph nodes, adjacent tissues. MiXCR, applied by TCRdb to the multiplex PCR reads, yields one record per CDR3 protein. The table lists 200,000 to 250,000 distinct CDR3 sequences, nearly 35% of them singletons. The specimen sequenced was axillary lymph node tissue. These receptors originate from a female donor with breast cancer. Some clones in this sample may be carry-over from other donors' samples. Each CDR3 is given with its conserved first and last residue. D genes are given only for firm matches. Only some rows state a clone size, as once, few, many or a class for expanded clones.

TRBD2,TRBJ2-7,14,-,TRBV20-1,TGCAGTGCCATAGCGGGGGGGCAACTCTACGAGCAGTACTTC,CSAIAGGQLYEQYF
TRBD1,TRBJ1-2,13,many,TRBV6-6,TGTGCCAGCAGCCAGACAGGGGGGACTGGCTACACCTTC,CASSQTGGTGYTF
TRBD1,TRBJ2-7,14,many,TRBV11-2,TGTGCCAGCAGCCCCAGACAGGGGGCCCACGAGCAGTACTTC,CASSPRQGAHEQYF
-,TRBJ1-5,14,-,TRBV20-1,TGCAGTGCTGGACGGACCTTGGGGAATCAGCCCCAGCATTTT,CSAGRTLGNQPQHF
TRBD2,TRBJ2-5,14,-,TRBV2,TGTGCCAGCAGTGAAACTAGCGGGAAGGAGACCCAGTACTTC,CASSETSGKETQYF
-,TRBJ1-5,15,-,TRBV9,TGTGCCAGCAGCTTTTTCTCCGGGGCAGTGGAGCCCCCGCATTTT,CASSFFSGAVEPPHF
TRBD1,TRBJ2-5,16,few,TRBV5-1,TGCGCCAGCAGCCTCACAGGGGGCGAGTGGCGAGAGACCCAGTACTTC,CASSLTGGEWRETQYF
-,TRBJ1-3,15,many,TRBV19,TGTGCCAGTAGTATAGGAGGACTGGTCGGGGACACCATATATTTT,CASSIGGLVGDTIYF
-,TRBJ1-4,15,many,TRBV19,TGTGCCAGTGCGACCCTGGGGGGGTCTAATGAAAAACTGTTTTTT,CASATLGGSNEKLFF
TRBD1,TRBJ2-5,14,many,TRBV7-9,TGTGCCAGCAGCTTCCCGACAGGGAGAGAGACCCAGTACTTC,CASSFPTGRETQYF
-,TRBJ2-5,14,many,TRBV9,TGTGCCAGCAGCGTAGGGGTTCACCAAGAGACCCAGTACTTC,CASSVGVHQETQYF
TRBD1,TRBJ2-1,15,many,TRBV2,TGTGCCAGCAGTGTGGGACAGGGGGCGCGAAATGAGCAGTTCTTC,CASSVGQGARNEQFF
-,TRBJ1-4,16,-,TRBV4-2,TGTGCCAGCAGCCTTACCGGGAGCACAACTAATGAAAAACTGTTTTTT,CASSLTGSTTNEKLFF
-,TRBJ1-1,15,few,TRBV20-1,TGCAGTGCTAGAGAGATTTCGGAAACGAACACTGAAGCTTTCTTT,CSAREISETNTEAFF
-,TRBJ2-3,14,once,TRBV20-1,TGCAGTGCTGGGGACATACAACAAGGAGATACGCAGTATTTT,CSAGDIQQGDTQYF
TRBD1,TRBJ1-5,13,-,TRBV24-1,TGTGCCACCAGTGGGACAGGTGAGGGGCCCCAGCATTTT,CATSGTGEGPQHF
TRBD2,TRBJ2-5,15,-,TRBV5-1,TGCGCCAGCAGCACGGCCGGGGGGGGCGTGGAGACCCAGTACTTC,CASSTAGGGVETQYF
-,TRBJ2-7,14,many,TRBV29-1,TGCAGCGTTGCCTTGACAGTGAGATCCTACGAGCAGTACTTC,CSVALTVRSYEQYF
-,TRBJ1-3,16,many,TRBV6-5,TGTGCCAGCAGTTACTCGAGGCCAAGCTCTGGAAACACCATATATTTT,CASSYSRPSSGNTIYF
TRBD2,TRBJ2-3,14,many,TRBV20-1,TGCAGTGCTGAGACTAGCGGGGGGGCTGATACGCAGTATTTT,CSAETSGGADTQYF
-,TRBJ2-7,13,few,TRBV3-1,TGTGCCAGCAGCCAAGACCTAACATACGAGCAGTACTTC,CASSQDLTYEQYF
-,TRBJ2-5,13,many,TRBV7-9,TGTGCCAGCTCTGGGGGGCCTTCAGAGACCCAGTACTTC,CASSGGPSETQYF
TRBD1,TRBJ1-2,17,-,TRBV7-9,TGTGCCAGCAGCTTAGCAGGACAGGGGGCGCATACCTATGGCTACACCTTC,CASSLAGQGAHTYGYTF
-,TRBJ2-3,15,few,TRBV9,TGTGCCAGCAGCGTAGTAGGGGTCAACACAGATACGCAGTATTTT,CASSVVGVNTDTQYF
-,TRBJ2-7,13,few,TRBV28,TGTGCCAGCAGTCCCCGCACAGACTACGAGCAGTACTTC,CASSPRTDYEQYF
-,TRBJ2-5,12,few,TRBV29-1,TGCAGCGTTGAACTAGGCCCAGAGACCCAGTACTTC,CSVELGPETQYF
TRBD1,TRBJ2-7,14,many,TRBV7-9,TGTGCCAGCAGCTTAAGCAAGGACAGGGACGAGCAGTACTTC,CASSLSKDRDEQYF
-,TRBJ2-2,14,-,TRBV24-1,TGTGCCACCAGTGGGACACTGAACACCGGGGAGCTGTTTTTT,CATSGTLNTGELFF
-,TRBJ1-3,15,few,TRBV3-1,TGTGCCAGCAGCCGTGAGGGAAGTGCTGGAAACACCATATATTTT,CASSREGSAGNTIYF
TRBD1,TRBJ1-5,13,-,TRBV12-3/TRBV12-4,TGTGCCAGCAGAATACAGGGGCAAGAGACCCAGCATTTT,CASRIQGQETQHF
TRBD1,TRBJ2-5,14,few,TRBV3-1,TGTGCCAGCAGCCCGACAGGGGGCGCGGAGACCCAGTACTTC,CASSPTGGAETQYF
-,TRBJ2-6,13,many,TRBV20-1,TGCAGTGCTGTTCCGGGGGGGGCCAACGTCCTGACTTTC,CSAVPGGANVLTF
-,TRBJ1-1,14,-,TRBV29-1,TGCAGCCCTTGGGTCAGGGGCTGGAACACTGAAGCTTTCTTT,CSPWVRGWNTEAFF
TRBD2,TRBJ2-1,15,-,TRBV27,TGTGCCAGCGCATCTGGGCGGGAGGGTTTAAATGAGCAGTTCTTC,CASASGREGLNEQFF
-,TRBJ2-1,17,-,TRBV11-3,TGTGCCAGCAGCCAAGAAACCATCGGGGCTAAGTACAATGAGCAGTTCTTC,CASSQETIGAKYNEQFF
-,TRBJ1-1,15,-,TRBV10-3,TGTGCCACCCTGGGGGGGGATACAATGAACACTGAAGCTTTCTTT,CATLGGDTMNTEAFF